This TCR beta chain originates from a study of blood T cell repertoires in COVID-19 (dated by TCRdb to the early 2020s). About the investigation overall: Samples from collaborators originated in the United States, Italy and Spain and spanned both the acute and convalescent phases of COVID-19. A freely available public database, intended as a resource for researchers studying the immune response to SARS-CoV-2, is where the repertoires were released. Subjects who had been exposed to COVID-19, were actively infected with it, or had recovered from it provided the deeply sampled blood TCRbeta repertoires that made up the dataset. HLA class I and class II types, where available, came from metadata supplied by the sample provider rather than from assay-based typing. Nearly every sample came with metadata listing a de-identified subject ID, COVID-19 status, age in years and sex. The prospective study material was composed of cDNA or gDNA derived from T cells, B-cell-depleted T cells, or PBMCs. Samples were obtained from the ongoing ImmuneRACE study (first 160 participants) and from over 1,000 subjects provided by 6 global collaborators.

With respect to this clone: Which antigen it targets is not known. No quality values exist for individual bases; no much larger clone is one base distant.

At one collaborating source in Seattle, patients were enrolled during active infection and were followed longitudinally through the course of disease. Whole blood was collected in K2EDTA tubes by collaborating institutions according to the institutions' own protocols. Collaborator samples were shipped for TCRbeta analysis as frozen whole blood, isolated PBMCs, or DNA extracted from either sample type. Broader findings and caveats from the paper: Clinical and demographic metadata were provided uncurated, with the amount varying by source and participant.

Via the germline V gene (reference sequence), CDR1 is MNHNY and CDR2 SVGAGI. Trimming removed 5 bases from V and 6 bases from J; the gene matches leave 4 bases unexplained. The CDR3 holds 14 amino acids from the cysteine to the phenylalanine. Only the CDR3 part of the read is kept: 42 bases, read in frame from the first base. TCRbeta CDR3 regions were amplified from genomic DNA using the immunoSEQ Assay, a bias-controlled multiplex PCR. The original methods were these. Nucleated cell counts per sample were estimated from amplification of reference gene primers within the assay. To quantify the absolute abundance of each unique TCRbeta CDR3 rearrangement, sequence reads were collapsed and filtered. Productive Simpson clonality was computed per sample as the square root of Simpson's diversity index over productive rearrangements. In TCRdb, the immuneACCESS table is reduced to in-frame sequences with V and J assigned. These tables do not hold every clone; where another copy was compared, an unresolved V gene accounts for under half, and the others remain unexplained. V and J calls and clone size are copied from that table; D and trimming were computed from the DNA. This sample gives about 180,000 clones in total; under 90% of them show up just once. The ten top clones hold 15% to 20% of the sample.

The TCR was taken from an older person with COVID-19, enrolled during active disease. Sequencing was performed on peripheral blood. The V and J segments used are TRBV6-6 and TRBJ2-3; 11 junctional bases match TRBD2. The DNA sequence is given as TGTGCCAGCAGTAGCTCTAGCGGGAGGGATACGCAGTATTTT. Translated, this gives CASSSSSGRDTQYF.